The sequence of this TCR beta chain was determined in a study of cytomegalovirus exposure and HLA in healthy donors. V was clipped by 5 bases and J by 4 bases; unmatched bases: 8. The length of the CDR3 is 16 residues. Germline assignment: CDR1 SGHNT and CDR2 YENEEA. A single count supports this clone. The PCR was carried out with 60 Vbeta primers and 13 Jbeta primers. Data came from immunoSEQ multiplex PCR; TCRdb stores just in-frame clones and leaves some out. The table records around 98,000 clones, about four fifths of them present only once. The chain is built from TRBV11-3 and TRBJ2-1; 10 bases fit TRBD1. This TCR was sampled from a woman aged 40 to 55 in good health and CMV-seronegative. Sequenced input: PBMCs. CDR3 coding DNA: TGTGCCAGCAGCAACCGACAGGGGGCTTCATACAATGAGCAGTTCTTC. Protein sequence: CASSNRQGASYNEQFF. The full variable domain, rest sourced from reference TRBV11-3 and TRBJ2-1, is EAGVVQSPRYKIIEKKQPVAFWCNPISGHNTLYWYLQNLGQGPELLIRYENEEAVDDSQLPKDRFSAERLKGVDSTLKIQPAELGDSAVYLCASSNRQGASYNEQFFGPGTRLTVL.